The clone carrying this T cell receptor beta chain was found a few times. This entry is derived from a study of T-cell reconstitution after alpha-beta-depleted transplantation in children. There are 14 residues in the CDR3. CDR1 and CDR2 (germline): MNHEY, SMNVEV (reference sequence). V was clipped by 3 bases and J by 7 bases, with 15 bases between them. For TCRbeta, the library was prepared with unique molecular identifiers. In TCRdb, the PCR reads were re-called with MiXCR into one record per CDR3 protein. In the table there are 300,000 or so distinct CDR3 sequences, 9.5% to 10% of which are singletons.

This specimen consisted of PBMCs from the stem cell graft donor, obtained from the stem cell graft. V and J are TRBV27 and TRBJ1-2; D possibly corresponds to TRBD1 (5 bases). The receptor was derived from a human donor who donated a stem cell graft to a child with SCID. CDR3 coding DNA: TGTGCCAGCAGTTTTGGCAGGGCGGTTTCTGGCTACACCTTC. Translated: CASSFGRAVSGYTF.